Below, 27 T cell receptor beta chains from the same sample are listed, as sequenced in a study of Tregs in tolerant kidney transplant recipients. The assay was immunoSEQ multiplex PCR, and TCRdb's table has in-frame clones only and misses some. Of tens of thousands of clones listed, 80% to 85% are singletons. Sequenced: CD4+ T cells from blood. The origin of the receptors is a human donor in good health.

The chain is built from TRBV5-1 and TRBJ2-5, with 7 bases that match TRBD1. Unmatched junction bases numbered 0, after V lost 3 bases and J lost 1 base. The CDR3 is 13 residues long. Germline CDR1 reads SGHRS; CDR2 reads YFSETQ. DNA of the CDR3: TGCGCCAGCAGCTGGGACAGCCAAGAGACCCAGTACTTC. Translating it yields CASSWDSQETQYF. The full variable domain, rest sourced from reference TRBV5-1 and TRBJ2-5, is KAGVTQTPRYLIKTRGQQVTLSCSPISGHRSVSWYQQTPGQGLQFLFEYFSETQRNKGNFPGRFSGRQFSNSRSEMNVSTLELGDSALYLCASSWDSQETQYFGPGTRLLVL.

CDR3: CASSPPGLASSYEQYF. CDR3 DNA: TGTGCCAGTAGTCCCCCGGGTCTAGCGAGCTCCTACGAGCAGTACTTC. The chain uses TRBV19 and TRBJ2-7; tentative D call: TRBD2 (6 bases). Between the trimmed V and J ends, which lost 5 bases and 0 bases, there was a span of 17 bases. The CDR3 consists of 16 residues. Germline V gives CDR1 LNHDA, CDR2 SQIVND (reference sequence).

The chain combines TRBV6-5 with TRBJ2-7; 7 positions match TRBD2. Looked up from germline, CDR1 is MNHEY and CDR2 is SVGAGI. This CDR3 contains 14 residues. V shed 2 bases and J 7 bases; nucleotides not matched to a gene: 8. The chain's CDR3 is CASSYRAGPSEQYF. In DNA, the CDR3 is TGTGCCAGCAGTTACCGAGCGGGGCCCTCGGAGCAGTACTTC.

For the CDR3, the DNA is TGTGCCAGCAGCTTAGGTCCGTTAGGTGGAAACACCATATATTTT. Its translation is CASSLGPLGGNTIYF. The rearrangement links TRBV7-2 to TRBJ1-3; D not resolved. V shed 1 base and J shed 3 bases, with 10 bases lying between them. The CDR3 is 15 amino acids. Germline CDR1 SGHTA, CDR2 FQGNSA.

DNA of the CDR3: TGTGCCAGACTGCCCGATCTAGCGGTCAGCACAGATACGCAGTATTTT. It codes for CARLPDLAVSTDTQYF. V usage is TRBV7-2 and J usage is TRBJ2-3, with 7 bases aligning to TRBD2. This CDR3 is built from 16 residues. J was trimmed by 0 bases and V by 9 bases; bases with no gene match: 12. Germline V CDR1 and CDR2: SGHTA, FQGNSA.

The chain uses TRBV30 and TRBJ2-5; unclear D gene. V was clipped by 3 bases and J by 5 bases, with 19 bases between them. The CDR3 has 15 amino acids. CDR1 is GTSNPN, CDR2 SVGIG, per germline (reference sequence). The CDR3 loop reads CAWSPHPATAETQYF. As DNA, the CDR3 is TGTGCCTGGAGCCCCCACCCGGCCACGGCGGAGACCCAGTACTTC.

The V and J genes are TRBV6-6 and TRBJ1-2; no reliable D call. Trimming pared 7 bases from V and 8 bases from J, leaving 14 bases between. This CDR3 region has 12 residues. Germline lookup yields CDR1 MNHNY and CDR2 SVGAGI (reference sequence). Here the CDR3 DNA reads TGTGCCAGCACGTCTACGCCCCGCGGCTACACCTTC. This translates into CASTSTPRGYTF.

The chain uses TRBV19 and TRBJ2-7; no definite D call. This CDR3 region has 13 residues. From germline, CDR1 is LNHDA and CDR2 SQIVND (reference sequence). Between the trimmed V and J ends, which lost 5 bases and 2 bases, there was a span of 10 bases. Here the CDR3 DNA reads TGTGCCAGTAGTCCGATGGAGACCTACGAGCAGTACTTC. This codes for CASSPMETYEQYF.

The CDR3 sequence: CASSFGFLNEQYF. CDR3 DNA: TGCGCCAGCAGCTTTGGCTTTCTCAACGAGCAGTACTTC. The rearrangement joins TRBV5-1 to TRBJ2-7; D is undetermined. Germline CDR1 SGHRS, CDR2 YFSETQ. The CDR3 runs 13 residues. The V and J ends lost 2 bases and 5 bases respectively, with 11 bases between them.

The V call is TRBV19, the J call TRBJ1-1; a weak D match, TRBD1 (5 bases). CDR3 size: 15 residues. V was trimmed by 5 bases and J by 4 bases, leaving 17 bases between them. Germline V lookup: CDR1 LNHDA, CDR2 SQIVND (reference sequence). The CDR3 DNA sequence: TGTGCCAGTAGTCCCCGGGAGGGGTTGATCACTGAAGCTTTCTTT. Translating gives CASSPREGLITEAFF.

This chain connects TRBV15 to TRBJ2-2; D unclear. The germline V and J ends were trimmed by 0 bases and 3 bases, with 14 bases remaining between them. The CDR3 consists of 17 residues. Germline V gene sequence: CDR1 LNHNV, CDR2 YYDKDF (reference sequence). The CDR3 DNA is TGTGCCACCAGCAGAGATTTGACGGCTTTGGACACCGGGGAGCTGTTTTTT. It specifies CATSRDLTALDTGELFF.

The sample holds one count of this clone. The J gene is TRBJ2-1, the V gene TRBV30; 10 nucleotides align to TRBD2. The CDR3 consists of 15 residues. With 4 bases clipped from V and 5 bases from J, the junction kept 8 bases outside the gene matches. Looked up from germline, CDR1 is GTSNPN and CDR2 is SVGIG (reference sequence). CDR3 nucleotide sequence: TGTGCCTGGACCAAAGGACTAGCGGAGAACAATGAGCAGTTCTTC. As protein: CAWTKGLAENNEQFF. The full variable domain, in which reference TRBV30 and TRBJ2-1 provide the parts outside the CDR3, is SQTIHQWPATLVQPVGSPLSLECTVEGTSNPNLYWYRQAAGRGLQLLFYSVGIGQISSEVPQNLSASRPQDRQFILSSKKLLLSDSGFYLCAWTKGLAENNEQFFGPGTRLTVL.

DNA of the CDR3: TGTGCCAGCTCACCTTATTCCGGGACAGGGAGGAACACTGAAGCTTTCTTT. Residues: CASSPYSGTGRNTEAFF. The V and J genes are TRBV18 and TRBJ1-1; TRBD1 matches 9 bases. The length of the CDR3 is 17 residues. Germline trimming cut 3 bases from V and 1 base from J; bases unmatched to any gene: 9. Germline assignment: CDR1 KGHSH and CDR2 LQKENI.

The chain's CDR3 is CASSSPWGREETQYF. Here the CDR3 DNA reads TGTGCCAGCAGCTCCCCGTGGGGGCGCGAAGAGACCCAGTACTTC. This chain links TRBV6-1 with TRBJ2-5, with a possible D match to TRBD1 (6 bases). Trimming removed 6 bases from V and 3 bases from J, with 17 bases in between. The germline gives CDR1 MNHNS, CDR2 SASEGT. The CDR3 has 15 residues.

The gene calls are TRBV2 and TRBJ2-2, with 11 bases aligning to TRBD1. The CDR3 has 15 residues. Germline V gives CDR1 SNHLY, CDR2 FYNNEI. Unmatched junction bases numbered 3, after V lost 3 bases and J lost 6 bases. CDR3 sequence (DNA): TGTGCCAGCAGTGACCCGGGACAGGGGGCCGGGGAGCTGTTTTTT. It yields the protein CASSDPGQGAGELFF.

Here the CDR3 reads CASSSTPSSYNEQFF. The CDR3 DNA sequence: TGTGCCAGCAGCTCGACCCCGAGCTCCTACAATGAGCAGTTCTTC. The chain is built from TRBV7-2 and TRBJ2-1; no reliable D call. Trimming pared 4 bases from V and 0 bases from J, leaving 10 bases between. Germline CDR1 reads SGHTA; CDR2 reads FQGNSA. The CDR3 length is 15 residues.

This chain connects TRBV27 to TRBJ1-2; D is ambiguous. V dropped 3 bases and J dropped 3 bases, with 8 bases sitting between them. Germline lookup yields CDR1 MNHEY and CDR2 SMNVEV (reference sequence). The CDR3 length is 13 residues. CDR3 sequence (DNA): TGTGCCAGCAGTTTGAACCATTACTATGGCTACACCTTC. Its protein is CASSLNHYYGYTF.

The chain carries TRBV11-3 and TRBJ1-2; 8 bases are shared with TRBD1. Germline V gene lookup returns CDR1 SGHNT and CDR2 YENEEA. The J segment lost 5 bases and the V segment lost 5 bases, leaving 4 bases of the junction unmatched. The CDR3 is made up of 13 amino acids. The CDR3 coding sequence is TGTGCCAGCAGCCAGGGACAGGTTTATGGCTACACCTTC. Translation: CASSQGQVYGYTF. The entire variable domain, with the rest obtained from reference TRBV11-3 and TRBJ1-2, is as follows: EAGVVQSPRYKIIEKKQPVAFWCNPISGHNTLYWYLQNLGQGPELLIRYENEEAVDDSQLPKDRFSAERLKGVDSTLKIQPAELGDSAVYLCASSQGQVYGYTFGSGTRLTVV.

The V call is TRBV6-1, the J call TRBJ1-6; D is ambiguous. The CDR3 runs 13 residues. V dropped 1 base and J dropped 8 bases, with 6 bases sitting between them. Germline CDR1 is MNHNS and CDR2 is SASEGT. The CDR3, as DNA: TGTGCCAGCAGTGAAGTATTGGATTCACCCCTCCACTTT. It yields the protein CASSEVLDSPLHF.

This chain links TRBV27 with TRBJ2-3, with 8 bases lining up with TRBD2. Germline lookup yields CDR1 MNHEY and CDR2 SMNVEV (reference sequence). Trimming at V came to 7 bases and at J to 0 bases, leaving 6 bases not matched to a gene. This CDR3 has 15 amino acids. The CDR3 loop reads CASTWLAGSTDTQYF. The CDR3, as DNA: TGTGCCAGCACATGGCTAGCGGGCAGCACAGATACGCAGTATTTT.

This chain uses TRBV12-5 with TRBJ2-1; D is undetermined. The germline V gene has CDR1 LGHNT and CDR2 FRNRAP. The CDR3 is 13 residues long. Deletions cut 0 bases from V and 4 bases from J, with 4 bases between. CDR3: CASGLVPYNEQFF. DNA of the CDR3: TGTGCTAGTGGTTTGGTACCTTACAATGAGCAGTTCTTC.

The chain couples TRBV21-1 to TRBJ2-4; whether TRBD1, the table's D call, matches the DNA was not checked. TRBV21-1 counts as a pseudogene. The CDR3 totals 15 residues. CDR3 nucleotide sequence: TGTGCCAGCAGTTACCTAAGGGACAAGAGAAACATTCAGTACTTC. It is translated as CASSYLRDKRNIQYF.

This clone was seen just once. This rearrangement joins TRBV2 to TRBJ1-5; D may be TRBD1 (6 bases). Deletions cut 3 bases from V and 5 bases from J, with 11 bases between. The germline V gene has CDR1 SNHLY and CDR2 FYNNEI. CDR3 size: 14 residues. Here the CDR3 DNA reads TGTGCCAGCAGTGAGGCAGGGGATCATCAGCCCCAGCATTTT. Translated: CASSEAGDHQPQHF.

The J gene is TRBJ2-7, the V gene TRBV6-1, with D perhaps matching TRBD1 (6 bases). V gave up 3 bases and J gave up 4 bases, with 25 bases separating them. The CDR3 is made up of 18 amino acids. CDR1 MNHNS and CDR2 SASEGT come from the germline V gene. The CDR3 loop reads CASSDPPGAGGGSYEQYF. For the CDR3, the DNA is TGTGCCAGCAGTGACCCCCCGGGCGCGGGTGGGGGCTCTTACGAGCAGTACTTC.

The chain couples TRBV19 to TRBJ2-3; 8 bases match TRBD1. Germline CDR1 LNHDA, CDR2 SQIVND (reference sequence). The CDR3 length is 14 residues. V shed 5 bases and J 3 bases; nucleotides not matched to a gene: 4. The CDR3 sequence: CASSDRGRTDTQYF. The CDR3 DNA sequence: TGTGCCAGTAGTGACAGGGGAAGGACAGATACGCAGTATTTT. Looking up the rest from reference TRBV19 and TRBJ2-3 gives the full variable domain: DGGITQSPKYLFRKEGQNVTLSCEQNLNHDAMYWYRQDPGQGLRLIYYSQIVNDFQKGDIAEGYSVSREKKESFPLTVTSAQKNPTAFYLCASSDRGRTDTQYFGPGTRLTVL.

The rearrangement joins TRBV29-1 to TRBJ1-1; D uncertain. Deletions cut 2 bases from V and 0 bases from J, with 4 bases between. Germline lookup yields CDR1 SQVTM and CDR2 ANQGSEA. There are 12 residues in the CDR3. Written as DNA, the CDR3 is TGCAGCGTTGAACGGATGAACACTGAAGCTTTCTTT. This encodes CSVERMNTEAFF.

This chain links TRBV5-8 with TRBJ1-1; no clear D. Germline CDR1 and CDR2: SGHTS and YDEGEE. The V end lost 0 bases, the J end lost 3 bases, and 6 bases lay between the germline ends. This CDR3 has 13 residues. For the CDR3, the DNA is TGTGCCAGCAGCTTGGGCACATACACTGAAGCTTTCTTT. Its translation: CASSLGTYTEAFF.